The clone carrying this TCR beta chain was counted ten times or more. What it binds is not known. The sample comes from a study of T-cell reconstitution after alpha-beta-depleted transplantation in children. Study findings and constraints: Recipient T cells and thymic progenitors that survived gave rise to the high TCRbeta diversity observed at day 60 in some patients. Reports say that about two months after transplant, the alpha-beta T cells came out of several hundred graft clones that had expanded. Most T-cell counts and diversity one year after the transplant came from T cells that were newly produced.

Per germline, CDR1 MNHEY and CDR2 SVGEGT. With V trimmed by 3 bases and J by 6 bases, 2 bases remained unmatched. The CDR3 has 14 residues. During its preparation, the TCRbeta library received unique molecular identifiers. TCRdb redid the calling of the PCR reads with MiXCR, one entry per CDR3 protein. The sample lists about 300,000 distinct CDR3 sequences; around 7.3% were seen once. V gene TRBV6-2 or TRBV6-3 combines with J gene TRBJ2-3; 11 positions match TRBD2. This TCR was sampled from a female patient between 2 and 15 years old who had a stem cell transplant for Fanconi anemia, so the T cells may come from the graft donor. This specimen consisted of peripheral blood, obtained 360 days after TCRalphabeta/CD19-depleted stem cell transplant. The CDR3 region has the DNA TGTGCCAGCAGTTATATAGCGGGAGGGGATACGCAGTATTTT. This gives the protein CASSYIAGGDTQYF.